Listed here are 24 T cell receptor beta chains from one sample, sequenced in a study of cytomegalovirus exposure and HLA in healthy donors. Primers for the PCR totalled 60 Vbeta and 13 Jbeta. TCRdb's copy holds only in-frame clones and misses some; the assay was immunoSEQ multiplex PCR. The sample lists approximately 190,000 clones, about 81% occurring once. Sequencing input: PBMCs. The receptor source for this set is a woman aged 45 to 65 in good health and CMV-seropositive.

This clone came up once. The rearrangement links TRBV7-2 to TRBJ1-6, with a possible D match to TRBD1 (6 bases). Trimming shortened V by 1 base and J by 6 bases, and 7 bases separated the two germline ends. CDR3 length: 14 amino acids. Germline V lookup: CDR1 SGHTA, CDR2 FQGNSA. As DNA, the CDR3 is TGTGCCAGCAGCTTAGACAGGGCTAATTCACCCCTCCACTTT. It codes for CASSLDRANSPLHF.

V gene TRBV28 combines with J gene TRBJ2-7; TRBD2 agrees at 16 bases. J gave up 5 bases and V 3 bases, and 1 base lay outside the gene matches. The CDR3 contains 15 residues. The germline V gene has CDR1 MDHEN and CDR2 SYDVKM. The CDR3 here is CASSLGTSGGDEQYF. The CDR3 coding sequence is TGTGCCAGCAGTTTGGGGACTAGCGGGGGGGACGAGCAGTACTTC.

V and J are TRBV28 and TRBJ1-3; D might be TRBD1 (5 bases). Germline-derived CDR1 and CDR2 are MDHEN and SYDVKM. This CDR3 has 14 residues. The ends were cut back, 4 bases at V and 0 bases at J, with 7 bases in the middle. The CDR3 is CASSYRSSGNTIYF. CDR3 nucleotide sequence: TGTGCCAGCAGTTACAGGAGCTCTGGAAACACCATATATTTT.

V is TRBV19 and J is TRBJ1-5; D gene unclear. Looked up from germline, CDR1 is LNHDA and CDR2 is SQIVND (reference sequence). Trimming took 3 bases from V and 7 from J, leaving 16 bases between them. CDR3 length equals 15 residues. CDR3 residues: CASSISVPLAQPQHF. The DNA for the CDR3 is TGTGCCAGTAGTATTTCGGTTCCCCTCGCCCAGCCCCAGCATTTT. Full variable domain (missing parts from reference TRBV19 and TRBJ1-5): DGGITQSPKYLFRKEGQNVTLSCEQNLNHDAMYWYRQDPGQGLRLIYYSQIVNDFQKGDIAEGYSVSREKKESFPLTVTSAQKNPTAFYLCASSISVPLAQPQHFGDGTRLSIL.

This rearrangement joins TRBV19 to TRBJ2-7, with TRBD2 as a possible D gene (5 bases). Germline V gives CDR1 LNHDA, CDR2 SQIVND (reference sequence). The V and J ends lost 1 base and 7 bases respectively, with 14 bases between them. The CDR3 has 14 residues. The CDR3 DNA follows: TGTGCCAGTAGTATAGGTCTAGCAGGTTGGGAGCAGTACTTC. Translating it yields CASSIGLAGWEQYF.

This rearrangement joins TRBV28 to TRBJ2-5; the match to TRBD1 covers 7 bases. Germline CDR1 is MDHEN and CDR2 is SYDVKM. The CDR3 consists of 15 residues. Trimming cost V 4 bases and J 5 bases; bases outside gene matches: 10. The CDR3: CASSSPTGFMETQYF. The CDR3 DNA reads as TGTGCCAGCAGTTCCCCGACAGGGTTTATGGAGACCCAGTACTTC.

The DNA of the CDR3 is TGTGCCAGCAGCTTAACCGGGACAGAGCCCTACGAGCAGTACTTC. Protein sequence: CASSLTGTEPYEQYF. The chain joins TRBV5-4 to TRBJ2-7; TRBD1 matches 7 bases. The CDR3 loop spans 15 amino acids. The germline V gene has CDR1 SGHNT and CDR2 YYREEE (reference sequence). With 2 bases clipped from V and 2 bases from J, the junction kept 7 bases outside the gene matches.

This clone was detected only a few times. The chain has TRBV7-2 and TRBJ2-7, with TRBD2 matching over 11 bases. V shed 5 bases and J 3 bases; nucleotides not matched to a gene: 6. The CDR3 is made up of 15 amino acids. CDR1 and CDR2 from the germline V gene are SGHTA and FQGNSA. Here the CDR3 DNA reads TGTGCCAGCAGCACGACCGGGACTAGCGGCTACGAGCAGTACTTC. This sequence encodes CASSTTGTSGYEQYF.

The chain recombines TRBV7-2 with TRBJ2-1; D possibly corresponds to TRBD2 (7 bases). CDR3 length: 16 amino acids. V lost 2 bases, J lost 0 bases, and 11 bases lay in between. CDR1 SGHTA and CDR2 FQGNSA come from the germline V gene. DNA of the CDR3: TGTGCCAGCAGCTTACGAGGGGGGGCCTCCTACAATGAGCAGTTCTTC. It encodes CASSLRGGASYNEQFF.

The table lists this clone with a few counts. The CDR3 loop is CASSQDTAQETQYF. CDR3 sequence (DNA): TGTGCCAGCAGCCAGGACACAGCCCAAGAGACCCAGTACTTC. The chain links TRBV7-9 to TRBJ2-5, with D possibly being TRBD1 (5 bases). Germline V gene sequence: CDR1 SEHNR, CDR2 FQNEAQ (reference sequence). The CDR3 runs to 14 residues. The V and J ends lost 5 bases and 1 base respectively, with 11 bases between them.

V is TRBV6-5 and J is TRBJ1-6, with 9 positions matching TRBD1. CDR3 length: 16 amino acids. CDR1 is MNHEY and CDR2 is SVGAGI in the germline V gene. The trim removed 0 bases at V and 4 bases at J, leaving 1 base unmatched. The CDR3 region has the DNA TGTGCCAGCAGTTACTCCGGACAGGGGTATAATTCACCCCTCCACTTT. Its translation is CASSYSGQGYNSPLHF.

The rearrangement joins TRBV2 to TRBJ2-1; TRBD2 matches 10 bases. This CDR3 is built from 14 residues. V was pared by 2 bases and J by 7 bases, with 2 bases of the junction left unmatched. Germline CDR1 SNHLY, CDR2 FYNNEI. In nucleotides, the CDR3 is TGTGCCAGCAGTGAAAAGCGGGAGGGTAATGAGCAGTTCTTC. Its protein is CASSEKREGNEQFF.

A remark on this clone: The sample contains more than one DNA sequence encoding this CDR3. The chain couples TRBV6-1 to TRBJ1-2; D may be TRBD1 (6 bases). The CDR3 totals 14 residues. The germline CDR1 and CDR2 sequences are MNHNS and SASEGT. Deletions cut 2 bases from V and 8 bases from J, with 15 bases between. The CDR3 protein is CASSESDSGYGYTF. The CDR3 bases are TGTGCCAGCAGTGAATCGGACAGTGGGTACGGCTACACCTTC.

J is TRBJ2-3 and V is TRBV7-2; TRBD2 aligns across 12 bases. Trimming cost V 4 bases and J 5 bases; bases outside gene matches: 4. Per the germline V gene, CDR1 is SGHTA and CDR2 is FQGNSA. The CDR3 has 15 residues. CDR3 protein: CASSSSGGALDTQYF. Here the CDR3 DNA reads TGTGCCAGCAGCTCTAGCGGGGGGGCTTTAGATACGCAGTATTTT.

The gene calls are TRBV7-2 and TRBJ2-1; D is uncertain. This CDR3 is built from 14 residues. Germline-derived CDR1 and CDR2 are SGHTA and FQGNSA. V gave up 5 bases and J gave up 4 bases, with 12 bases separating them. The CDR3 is CASSANGGYNEQFF. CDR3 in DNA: TGTGCCAGCAGCGCCAACGGCGGTTACAATGAGCAGTTCTTC.

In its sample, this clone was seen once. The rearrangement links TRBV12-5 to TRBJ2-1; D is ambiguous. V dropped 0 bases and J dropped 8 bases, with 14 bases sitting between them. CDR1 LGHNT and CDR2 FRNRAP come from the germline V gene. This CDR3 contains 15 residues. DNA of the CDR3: TGTGCTAGTGGTTTGGTATTGGGCCAAATTGATGAGCAGTTCTTC. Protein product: CASGLVLGQIDEQFF.

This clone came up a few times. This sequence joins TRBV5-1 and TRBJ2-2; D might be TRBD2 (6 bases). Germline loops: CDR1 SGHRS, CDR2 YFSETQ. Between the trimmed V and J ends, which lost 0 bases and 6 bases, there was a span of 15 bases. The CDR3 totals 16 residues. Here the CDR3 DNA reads TGCGCCAGCAGCTTGGTGGAGGGAGGCTCCGCCGGGGAGCTGTTTTTT. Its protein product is CASSLVEGGSAGELFF.

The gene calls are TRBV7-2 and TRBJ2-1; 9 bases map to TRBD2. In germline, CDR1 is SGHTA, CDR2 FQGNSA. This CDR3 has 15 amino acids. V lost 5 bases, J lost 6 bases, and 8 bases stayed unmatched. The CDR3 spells CASSPRGGGVNEQFF. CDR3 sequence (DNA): TGTGCCAGCAGCCCGCGGGGGGGCGGGGTCAATGAGCAGTTCTTC.

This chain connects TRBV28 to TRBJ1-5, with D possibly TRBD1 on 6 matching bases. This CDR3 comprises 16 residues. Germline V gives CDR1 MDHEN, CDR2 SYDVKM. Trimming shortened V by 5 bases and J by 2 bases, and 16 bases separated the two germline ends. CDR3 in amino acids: CASSQTGTKGNQPQHF. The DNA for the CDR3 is TGTGCCAGCAGTCAGACAGGAACAAAGGGCAATCAGCCCCAGCATTTT.

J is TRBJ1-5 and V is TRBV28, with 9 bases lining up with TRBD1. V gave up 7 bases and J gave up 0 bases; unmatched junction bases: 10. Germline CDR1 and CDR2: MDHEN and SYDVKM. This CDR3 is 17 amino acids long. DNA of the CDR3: TGTGCCAGCAATAGCCTAGGACAGGGGTATAGCAATCAGCCCCAGCATTTT. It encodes CASNSLGQGYSNQPQHF.

CDR3 protein: CASRPVGTRVQETQYF. CDR3 nucleotide sequence: TGCGCCAGCAGACCCGTTGGGACAAGAGTACAAGAGACCCAGTACTTC. The rearrangement joins TRBV4-1 to TRBJ2-5; tentatively, D is TRBD1 (6 bases). There are 16 residues in the CDR3. Per germline, CDR1 MGHRA and CDR2 YSYEKL. V was pared by 6 bases and J by 2 bases, with 19 bases between.

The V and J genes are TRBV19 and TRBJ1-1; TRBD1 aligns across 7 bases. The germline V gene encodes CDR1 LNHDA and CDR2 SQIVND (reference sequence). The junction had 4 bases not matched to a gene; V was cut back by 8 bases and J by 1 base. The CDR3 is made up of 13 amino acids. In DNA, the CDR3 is TGTGCCAGTTCGGACAGGAAGAACACTGAAGCTTTCTTT. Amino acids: CASSDRKNTEAFF.

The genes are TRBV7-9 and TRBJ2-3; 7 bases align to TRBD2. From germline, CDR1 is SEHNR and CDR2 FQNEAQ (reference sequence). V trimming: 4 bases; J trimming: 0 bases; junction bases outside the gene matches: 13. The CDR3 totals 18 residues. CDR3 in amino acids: CASSSPSAGVPSTDTQYF. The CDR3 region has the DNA TGTGCCAGCAGCTCACCCAGCGCGGGGGTACCTAGCACAGATACGCAGTATTTT.

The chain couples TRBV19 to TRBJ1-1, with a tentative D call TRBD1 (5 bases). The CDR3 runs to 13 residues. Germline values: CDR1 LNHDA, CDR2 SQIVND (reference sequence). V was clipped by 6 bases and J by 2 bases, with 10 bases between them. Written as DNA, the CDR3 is TGTGCCAGTAGAGGACGGACAAACACTGAAGCTTTCTTT. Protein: CASRGRTNTEAFF.